Shown below are 25 T cell receptor beta chains from a single sample sequenced in a study of blood T cells in healthy people across ages. Using a J-beta primer mix together with a sample-barcoded 5' primer, a second PCR was run for roughly 7 to 12 cycles. TCRdb re-derived calls from the 5' RACE reads in MiXCR, one entry per CDR3 protein. The profile covers 660,000 or so distinct CDR3 sequences, with about 53% appearing a single time and around 37% taken by the ten largest. The sequencing sample was made of blood. These receptors all stem from a man between 60 and 75 years old in good health.

The gene calls are TRBV20-1 and TRBJ2-3; tentatively, D is TRBD2 (6 bases). CDR3 length equals 17 residues. Germline loops: CDR1 DFQATT, CDR2 SNEGSKA (reference sequence). The CDR3 DNA reads TGCAGCGGAGGGTTAATGGAGGCCGGAGGTGAGACAGATACGCAGTATTTT. Its translation is CSGGLMEAGGETDTQYF.

The chain links TRBV5-1 to TRBJ2-1, with a weak D call TRBD1 (6 bases). Germline assignment: CDR1 SGHRS and CDR2 YFSETQ. The V gene lost 3 bases and the J gene lost 9 bases, with 10 bases spanning the gap. CDR3 length: 12 amino acids. CDR3 in amino acids: CASSSTGIEQFF. CDR3 coding DNA: TGCGCCAGCAGCTCCACAGGGATTGAGCAGTTCTTC.

The V gene is TRBV3-1, the J gene TRBJ2-5, with 10 bases fitting TRBD2. Germline CDR1 is LGHDT and CDR2 is YNNKEL (reference sequence). V lost 4 bases and J lost 11; bases outside the gene matches: 13. This CDR3 comprises 15 residues. The CDR3 is CASSLQRGGNVEQYF. The CDR3 nucleotides are TGTGCCAGCAGCCTTCAGCGGGGGGGGAACGTAGAGCAGTACTTC.

The V call is TRBV20-1, the J call TRBJ2-5, with D perhaps TRBD2 (5 bases). V was pared by 4 bases and J by 2 bases, with 11 bases between. The V gene's germline CDR1 is DFQATT and CDR2 SNEGSKA (reference sequence). The CDR3 covers 13 residues. CDR3 sequence (DNA): TGCAGTGCTACCCCTAGCATTCAAGAGACCCAGTACTTC. Translated: CSATPSIQETQYF.

The V and J genes are TRBV9 and TRBJ1-1; a weak D match, TRBD1 (6 bases). The germline V gene has CDR1 SGDLS and CDR2 YYNGEE. The V end was cut by 3 bases, the J end by 3 bases, with 12 bases between. This CDR3 has 14 residues. CDR3 coding DNA: TGTGCCAGCAGCGCGGGGACACCGGACACTGAAGCTTTCTTT. Its translation is CASSAGTPDTEAFF. Full variable domain (rest looked up from reference TRBV9 and TRBJ1-1): DSGVTQTPKHLITATGQRVTLRCSPRSGDLSVYWYQQSLDQGLQFLIQYYNGEERAKGNILERFSAQQFPDLHSELNLSSLELGDSALYFCASSAGTPDTEAFFGQGTRLTVV.

This clonotype was observed a few times. This chain joins TRBV27 and TRBJ1-2; 10 bases fit TRBD1. Germline V gene lookup returns CDR1 MNHEY and CDR2 SMNVEV (reference sequence). J was trimmed by 7 bases and V by 3 bases; bases with no gene match: 8. The CDR3 has 15 residues. The CDR3 loop reads CASSFERQGASGYTF. The CDR3 bases are TGTGCCAGCAGTTTTGAGAGACAGGGGGCGAGTGGCTACACCTTC.

In its sample, this clonotype was seen many times. At one end the junction does not follow the germline gene, possibly because of a read error. The chain is built from TRBV12-3 or TRBV12-4 and TRBJ2-5; tentatively, D is TRBD2 (5 bases). The CDR3 runs to 13 residues. For the CDR3, the DNA is TGCGCCAGCAGCTTGGGAGTTAGGGAGACCCAGTACTTC. Translated: CASSLGVRETQYF.

V and J are TRBV3-1 and TRBJ2-1, with TRBD1 matching 8 bases. After removal of 4 bases from V and 12 bases from J, the junction contained 14 bases not matched to a gene. CDR3 size: 15 residues. Germline lookup yields CDR1 LGHDT and CDR2 YNNKEL (reference sequence). The chain's CDR3 is CASSLGTGVLGGQFF. CDR3 sequence (DNA): TGTGCCAGCAGCCTAGGGACAGGTGTACTAGGTGGGCAGTTCTTC.

The chain combines TRBV7-2 with TRBJ2-7; unclear D gene. Deletions cut 0 bases from V and 0 bases from J, with 9 bases between. Germline V gives CDR1 SGHTA, CDR2 FQGNSA. CDR3 size: 15 residues. This chain's CDR3 is CASSLAPRSSYEQYF. The CDR3 DNA follows: TGTGCCAGCAGCTTAGCCCCTCGGAGCTCCTACGAGCAGTACTTC.

The chain combines TRBV29-1 with TRBJ2-1; TRBD1 matches at 10 bases. With V trimmed by 7 bases and J by 4 bases, 7 bases remained unmatched. Germline CDR1 is SQVTM and CDR2 is ANQGSEA. The length of the CDR3 is 14 residues. The CDR3 loop reads CSGGTGESYNEQFF. CDR3 nucleotides: TGCAGCGGCGGGACAGGGGAGTCGTACAATGAGCAGTTCTTC.

The chain links TRBV28 to TRBJ1-5; 11 positions match TRBD1. This CDR3 spans 14 amino acids. The germline V gene encodes CDR1 MDHEN and CDR2 SYDVKM. Trimming removed 9 bases from V and 2 bases from J; junction bases left unmatched: 3. CDR3 residues: CASGQGAGNQPQHF. The CDR3 nucleotides are TGTGCCAGTGGACAGGGGGCAGGCAATCAGCCCCAGCATTTT.

The table lists this clonotype with a few counts. The V call is TRBV5-1, the J call TRBJ2-3; TRBD1 matches at 9 bases. Trimming removed 0 bases from V and 6 bases from J; junction bases left unmatched: 8. There are 16 residues in the CDR3. The germline V gene encodes CDR1 SGHRS and CDR2 YFSETQ. CDR3 in DNA: TGCGCCAGCAGCTTGGAAGGACAGGGGATTATGGATACGCAGTATTTT. Translating gives CASSLEGQGIMDTQYF.

The chain combines TRBV9 with TRBJ2-5; 9 bases fit TRBD1. Germline CDR1 SGDLS, CDR2 YYNGEE. The CDR3 is 19 amino acids. V trimming: 0 bases; J trimming: 4 bases; junction bases outside the gene matches: 16. The CDR3 bases are TGTGCCAGCAGCGTAGCCAGTAACGGAGGACAGGGGAGAGGAGAGACCCAGTACTTC. The encoded protein is CASSVASNGGQGRGETQYF.

The chain is built from TRBV5-1 and TRBJ2-7, with 10 bases that match TRBD1. The V gene end was trimmed by 7 bases and the J gene end by 6 bases; junction bases not matched to a gene: 16. Germline assignment: CDR1 SGHRS and CDR2 YFSETQ. The CDR3 is 16 residues long. The CDR3 loop is CASFTSPGQGTSEQYF. DNA for the CDR3: TGCGCCAGCTTCACTTCCCCGGGACAGGGGACCTCCGAGCAGTACTTC.

This clonotype was observed a single time. The chain couples TRBV9 to TRBJ2-5, with 7 bases matching TRBD1. The germline V gene has CDR1 SGDLS and CDR2 YYNGEE. V lost 3 bases and J lost 4; bases outside the gene matches: 6. The CDR3 spans 14 residues. CDR3 coding DNA: TGTGCCAGCAGCGCACACAGGGGCCCAGAGACCCAGTACTTC. Translating gives CASSAHRGPETQYF.

This clonotype occurred a few times. The chain uses TRBV5-1 and TRBJ2-5, with D maybe TRBD1 (6 bases). The CDR3 length is 14 residues. In germline, CDR1 is SGHRS, CDR2 YFSETQ. With 6 bases removed from V and 1 base from J, the gap between germline ends came to 13 bases. CDR3 region: CASTRQAAQETQYF. The CDR3 region has the DNA TGCGCCAGCACGAGACAGGCGGCCCAAGAGACCCAGTACTTC.

The chain couples TRBV6-2 or TRBV6-3 to TRBJ1-2, with a weak D call TRBD1 (5 bases). The CDR3 is made up of 12 amino acids. Between the trimmed V and J ends, which lost 2 bases and 5 bases, there was a span of 6 bases. CDR1 and CDR2 from the germline V gene are MNHEY and SVGEGT. CDR3 coding DNA: TGTGCCAGCAGTTACGACAGATATGGCTACACCTTC. Its translation is CASSYDRYGYTF.

The chain carries TRBV4-1 and TRBJ2-7; 11 nucleotides match TRBD1. The J segment lost 3 bases and the V segment lost 4 bases, leaving 5 bases of the junction unmatched. Looked up from germline, CDR1 is MGHRA and CDR2 is YSYEKL. CDR3 length equals 15 residues. CDR3: CASSRDGTGGYEQYF. As DNA, the CDR3 is TGCGCCAGCAGCCGAGATGGGACAGGGGGCTACGAGCAGTACTTC.

The chain recombines TRBV5-5 with TRBJ1-6; D gene unclear. The CDR3 is 14 residues long. Deletions cut 2 bases from V and 5 bases from J, with 8 bases between. Germline V lookup: CDR1 SGHKS, CDR2 YYEKEE (reference sequence). Here the CDR3 reads CASSLSRDNSPLHF. In DNA, the CDR3 is TGTGCCAGCAGCTTATCCCGGGATAATTCACCCCTCCACTTT.

This clonotype was picked up one time. This sequence joins TRBV5-1 and TRBJ2-3, with TRBD1 matching over 9 bases. With 0 bases clipped from V and 4 bases from J, the junction kept 6 bases outside the gene matches. From germline, CDR1 is SGHRS and CDR2 YFSETQ. The CDR3 runs to 16 residues. The CDR3 here is CASSLGQQGAADTQYF. The CDR3 DNA is TGCGCCAGCAGCTTGGGCCAACAGGGGGCGGCAGATACGCAGTATTTT.

V is TRBV29-1 and J is TRBJ2-2; D might be TRBD2 (6 bases). Trimming took off 6 bases at V and 6 bases at J, with 14 bases between the two ends. Germline CDR1 and CDR2: SQVTM and ANQGSEA. The CDR3 runs 13 residues. The CDR3 reads CSVATRVPGELFF. The CDR3 nucleotides read TGCAGCGTAGCGACTAGGGTTCCCGGGGAGCTGTTTTTT.

The chain couples TRBV29-1 to TRBJ2-5; D remains unclear. Germline values: CDR1 SQVTM, CDR2 ANQGSEA. V lost 4 bases and J lost 2, with 11 bases in between. The CDR3 is 13 amino acids. The CDR3 loop reads CSVGRGSQETQYF. In DNA form, the CDR3 reads TGCAGCGTTGGTAGAGGTTCGCAAGAGACCCAGTACTTC.

This sequence joins TRBV6-6 and TRBJ2-2, with TRBD1 identical over 10 bases. J gave up 3 bases and V 6 bases, and 4 bases lay outside the gene matches. CDR3 length equals 15 residues. Germline lookup yields CDR1 MNHNY and CDR2 SVGAGI (reference sequence). The CDR3 region is CASSKGQGYTGELFF. DNA of the CDR3: TGTGCCAGCAGCAAGGGACAGGGGTACACCGGGGAGCTGTTTTTT.

This clonotype was seen many times. The rearrangement links TRBV4-2 to TRBJ2-4; perhaps TRBD2 as D (6 bases). V shed 1 base and J shed 1 base, with 11 bases lying between them. The CDR3 is 16 residues long. Germline CDR1 is LGHNA and CDR2 is YNFKEQ. The DNA of the CDR3 is TGTGCCAGCAGCCAAGTCGGGGGACGGGCCAAAAACATTCAGTACTTC. Encoded protein: CASSQVGGRAKNIQYF.

A single count supports this clonotype. The chain recombines TRBV29-1 with TRBJ2-4; 8 positions match TRBD1. The DNA end lines up better with TRBJ2-7; the J call may be wrong. The CDR3 is 13 amino acids. Germline CDR1 and CDR2: SQVTM and ANQGSEA. CDR3 amino acids: CSVGTGLGDEQYF. DNA of the CDR3: TGCAGCGTTGGGACAGGGTTGGGGGACGAGCAGTACTTC.